The next 29 T cell receptor beta chains were all read from a single sample in a study of T cell responses to AZD1222 COVID-19 vaccine. Repertoires were generated with immunoSEQ multiplex PCR, while TCRdb's copy carries only in-frame clones and drops some. The sample includes roughly 150,000 clones, approximately 91% seen only once; the top ten take roughly 1.6%. Material: peripheral blood, obtained 28 days after the second AZD1222 dose. The origin of the receptors is an adult who received the AZD1222 COVID-19 vaccine.

The chain combines TRBV9 with TRBJ2-7; TRBD2 aligns across 9 bases. Trimming removed 4 bases from V and 2 bases from J; junction bases left unmatched: 10. The CDR3 runs 16 residues. Looked up from germline, CDR1 is SGDLS and CDR2 is YYNGEE. The DNA of the CDR3 is TGTGCCAGCAGCTCCCGGACTAGCGCGACTACCTACGAGCAGTACTTC. As protein: CASSSRTSATTYEQYF.

The genes are TRBV3-1 (or the pseudogene TRBV3-2) and TRBJ1-2; 11 bases are a match to TRBD1. The junction had 17 bases not matched to a gene; V was cut back by 7 bases and J by 7 bases. The CDR3 is 17 amino acids. The germline gives CDR1 LGHDT, CDR2 YNNKEL (reference sequence). The CDR3 loop reads CASTTLTGTGGLRGYTF. The CDR3 DNA sequence: TGTGCCAGCACCACGCTGACCGGGACAGGGGGTCTCCGTGGCTACACCTTC.

This clone appeared a single time. J is TRBJ1-5 and V is TRBV28, with a possible D match to TRBD1 (5 bases). CDR1 MDHEN and CDR2 SYDVKM come from the germline V gene. Trimming took off 5 bases at V and 2 bases at J, with 25 bases between the two ends. This CDR3 region has 19 residues. The CDR3 sequence is CASSGTRGLVPGRNQPQHF. The CDR3 DNA reads as TGTGCCAGCAGTGGCACTAGGGGATTGGTCCCTGGGCGCAATCAGCCCCAGCATTTT.

The chain employs TRBV13 and TRBJ2-1; D may correspond to TRBD1 or TRBD2 (5 bases each). The CDR3 covers 16 residues. CDR1 is PRHDT and CDR2 is FYEKMQ in the germline V gene (reference sequence). Trimming removed 4 bases from V and 7 bases from J, with 20 bases in between. The CDR3 protein is CASSSSGTYYKNEQFF. The CDR3 DNA sequence: TGTGCCAGCAGCTCATCCGGGACCTACTACAAGAATGAGCAGTTCTTC.

V and J are TRBV3-1 (or the pseudogene TRBV3-2) and TRBJ2-4; D call uncertain. The germline CDR1 and CDR2 sequences are LGHDT and YNNKEL (reference sequence). Between the trimmed V and J ends, which lost 1 base and 8 bases, there was a span of 9 bases. CDR3 size: 13 residues. CDR3 in amino acids: CASSQGGTHIQYF. In nucleotides, the CDR3 is TGTGCCAGCAGCCAAGGGGGTACGCACATTCAGTACTTC.

The V gene is TRBV9, the J gene TRBJ1-1; no clear D gene. The V end was cut by 0 bases, the J end by 5 bases, with 14 bases between. This CDR3 is built from 15 residues. CDR1 is SGDLS, CDR2 YYNGEE, per germline. The CDR3 nucleotides are TGTGCCAGCAGCGTAGTGCAGGATGGGTTGACTGAAGCTTTCTTT. Translated: CASSVVQDGLTEAFF. The full variable domain, completed using reference TRBV9 and TRBJ1-1, is DSGVTQTPKHLITATGQRVTLRCSPRSGDLSVYWYQQSLDQGLQFLIQYYNGEERAKGNILERFSAQQFPDLHSELNLSSLELGDSALYFCASSVVQDGLTEAFFGQGTRLTVV.

This clone was seen only a few times. An end of the junction does not agree with germline; a read error may underlie this. The chain recombines TRBV4-1 with TRBJ2-2, with D possibly TRBD1 on 5 matching bases. Germline V gene data show CDR1 as MGHRA and CDR2 as YSYEKL. This CDR3 is built from 16 residues. The CDR3 DNA reads TGCGCCAGCAGCCAAGATACGGCTAGGGGCACCCGGGAGCTGTTTTTT. Translation: CASSQDTARGTRELFF.

The V and J genes are TRBV24-1 and TRBJ2-7; tentatively, D is TRBD1 or TRBD2 (5 bases each). V was shortened by 4 bases and J by 5 bases, with 14 bases between the two germline ends. CDR3 length: 14 amino acids. Germline V gene sequence: CDR1 KGHDR, CDR2 SFDVKD. The CDR3 sequence is CATSEGTVPDEQYF. In nucleotides, the CDR3 is TGTGCCACCAGTGAGGGGACCGTGCCCGACGAGCAGTACTTC.

The table lists this clone with a count of one. The V call is TRBV28, the J call TRBJ2-1, with D unresolved. The CDR3 runs to 11 residues. From germline, CDR1 is MDHEN and CDR2 SYDVKM. V lost 5 bases to trimming and J lost 10 bases, with 9 bases between them. The CDR3 DNA is TGTGCCAGCAGTCACCCCAGGGAGCAGTTCTTC. Translation gives CASSHPREQFF.

The rearrangement links TRBV5-1 to TRBJ1-1; D uncertain. Per the germline V gene, CDR1 is SGHRS and CDR2 is YFSETQ. V was clipped by 2 bases and J by 1 base, with 9 bases between them. The CDR3 extends over 14 amino acids. CDR3 sequence: CASSFRNGNTEAFF. In DNA form, the CDR3 reads TGCGCCAGCAGCTTCAGGAACGGGAACACTGAAGCTTTCTTT.

The V gene is TRBV7-9, the J gene TRBJ2-1, with 10 bases that match TRBD2. The CDR3 extends over 18 amino acids. Germline V gene data show CDR1 as SEHNR and CDR2 as FQNEAQ (reference sequence). V dropped 1 base and J dropped 7; count of bases not matched to a gene: 13. CDR3 sequence reads: CASSLGPSGGRGKNEQFF. Written as DNA, the CDR3 is TGTGCCAGCAGCTTAGGTCCTAGCGGGGGCCGGGGGAAGAATGAGCAGTTCTTC. The complete variable domain, with remaining parts taken from reference TRBV7-9 and TRBJ2-1, reads DTGVSQNPRHKITKRGQNVTFRCDPISEHNRLYWYRQTLGQGPEFLTYFQNEAQLEKSRLLSDRFSAERPKGSFSTLEIQRTEQGDSAMYLCASSLGPSGGRGKNEQFFGPGTRLTVL.

The rearrangement joins TRBV7-2 to TRBJ1-6, with TRBD1 as a possible D gene (6 bases). V shed 1 base and J shed 10 bases, with 26 bases lying between them. This CDR3 comprises 19 residues. The V gene's germline CDR1 is SGHTA and CDR2 FQGNSA. Written as DNA, the CDR3 is TGTGCCAGCAGCTTAGTAGAGGGGCGGGGGCTAGTGGGTAGATCACCCCTCCACTTT. Translated: CASSLVEGRGLVGRSPLHF.

The rearrangement uses TRBV2 and TRBJ1-6; D is unresolved. The germline V and J ends were trimmed by 3 bases and 8 bases, with 11 bases remaining between them. Germline V gene data show CDR1 as SNHLY and CDR2 as FYNNEI. This CDR3 is 14 amino acids long. CDR3 DNA sequence: TGTGCCAGCAGTGATGAGAGGATTTATTCACCCCTCCACTTT. Translated: CASSDERIYSPLHF.

The rearrangement links TRBV6-2 or TRBV6-3 to TRBJ1-5; D is possibly TRBD1 (5 bases). In germline, CDR1 is MNHEY, CDR2 SVGEGT. Trimming stripped 5 bases from V and 8 bases from J, with 16 bases between. The CDR3 length is 14 residues. In DNA form, the CDR3 reads TGTGCCAGCAGTCCCGACAGAGCCGGGGAGCCCCAGCATTTT. This codes for CASSPDRAGEPQHF.

The chain recombines TRBV10-3 with TRBJ2-1; no clear D. Trimming shortened V by 0 bases and J by 9 bases, and 6 bases separated the two germline ends. The CDR3 contains 12 residues. Germline values: CDR1 ENHRY, CDR2 SYGVKD. In DNA form, the CDR3 reads TGTGCCATCAGTGAGTCCATCGGTGAGCAGTTCTTC. This encodes CAISESIGEQFF.

This clone was found once. V usage is TRBV7-2 and J usage is TRBJ1-1, with TRBD1 matching 10 bases. The CDR3 is 16 residues long. The germline V gene has CDR1 SGHTA and CDR2 FQGNSA. The trim removed 5 bases at V and 0 bases at J, leaving 6 bases unmatched. In nucleotides, the CDR3 is TGTGCCAGCAGCCAGACAGGGGGCTGGGTGAACACTGAAGCTTTCTTT. Translated: CASSQTGGWVNTEAFF.

The V gene is TRBV27, the J gene TRBJ2-7; unclear D gene. Germline-derived CDR1 and CDR2 are MNHEY and SMNVEV (reference sequence). Trimming removed 8 bases at V and 6 bases at J, with 20 bases between. The CDR3 covers 14 residues. CDR3 amino acids: CASAEKRARVEQYF. The CDR3 nucleotides read TGTGCCAGCGCCGAGAAAAGGGCCCGCGTCGAGCAGTACTTC.

Comment on this clone: Other DNA sequences in the same sample also yield this CDR3. The chain carries TRBV5-1 and TRBJ2-3; D is ambiguous. The CDR3 length is 12 residues. Per the germline V gene, CDR1 is SGHRS and CDR2 is YFSETQ. Trimming stripped 1 base from V and 6 bases from J, with 6 bases between. The chain's CDR3 is CASSLTTDTQYF. The CDR3 DNA sequence: TGCGCCAGCAGCTTGACTACCGATACGCAGTATTTT. The variable domain in full, with the rest retrieved from reference TRBV5-1 and TRBJ2-3, is KAGVTQTPRYLIKTRGQQVTLSCSPISGHRSVSWYQQTPGQGLQFLFEYFSETQRNKGNFPGRFSGRQFSNSRSEMNVSTLELGDSALYLCASSLTTDTQYFGPGTRLTVL.

CDR3 in DNA: TGCAGCGTTGTGAGGTCGGGAGAGACCCAGTACTTC. This gives the protein CSVVRSGETQYF. The chain carries TRBV29-1 and TRBJ2-5; D is unclear. V lost 4 bases and J lost 4, with 10 bases in between. Germline V gene sequence: CDR1 SQVTM, CDR2 ANQGSEA. This CDR3 is built from 12 residues.

The rearrangement uses TRBV2 and TRBJ2-1, with TRBD2 identical over 7 bases. The trim removed 0 bases at V and 6 bases at J, leaving 11 bases unmatched. The CDR3 covers 17 residues. Per the germline V gene, CDR1 is SNHLY and CDR2 is FYNNEI. CDR3 nucleotides: TGTGCCAGCAGTGAAGCGCTTCCAGCGGGGAGAACCAATGAGCAGTTCTTC. Protein product: CASSEALPAGRTNEQFF.

This sequence joins TRBV5-1 and TRBJ2-1; 8 bases are a match to TRBD1. CDR3 length: 14 amino acids. The junction had 5 bases not matched to a gene; V was cut back by 1 base and J by 8 bases. Germline CDR1 and CDR2: SGHRS and YFSETQ. CDR3 sequence (DNA): TGCGCCAGCAGCTTGCAGGGGGCGTATTATGAGCAGTTCTTC. Translating gives CASSLQGAYYEQFF.

The chain is built from TRBV19 and TRBJ1-2; perhaps TRBD1 as D (5 bases). The V gene lost 7 bases and the J gene lost 4 bases, with 13 bases spanning the gap. CDR3 length: 13 residues. The germline gives CDR1 LNHDA, CDR2 SQIVND (reference sequence). The CDR3 DNA reads TGTGCCAGTACCCCTGGGACGGTCTATGGCTACACCTTC. Its translation is CASTPGTVYGYTF.

The V gene is TRBV30, the J gene TRBJ2-3; 8 positions agree with TRBD1. The CDR3 runs 15 residues. Trimming removed 0 bases from V and 6 bases from J; junction bases left unmatched: 8. Germline V CDR1 and CDR2: GTSNPN, SVGIG (reference sequence). The CDR3 DNA sequence: TGTGCCTGGAGTGTAAGGACAGGGCCAAAGGATACGCAGTATTTT. Translation: CAWSVRTGPKDTQYF.

The chain uses TRBV6-5 and TRBJ2-2, with unresolved D. CDR3 length equals 15 residues. The germline V and J ends were trimmed by 0 bases and 6 bases, with 11 bases remaining between them. Germline V CDR1 and CDR2: MNHEY, SVGAGI. The CDR3 region has the DNA TGTGCCAGCAGTTACTCGACTGGTCAGCCCGGGGAGCTGTTTTTT. It specifies CASSYSTGQPGELFF.

The chain couples TRBV2 to TRBJ2-1; D might be TRBD2 (5 bases). CDR1 is SNHLY, CDR2 FYNNEI, per germline. The V gene lost 6 bases and the J gene lost 2 bases, with 11 bases spanning the gap. This CDR3 region has 14 residues. The CDR3 DNA is TGTGCCAGCAGCGGACTGGTTACCTACAATGAGCAGTTCTTC. Its protein product is CASSGLVTYNEQFF.

V gene TRBV7-9 combines with J gene TRBJ2-1; the match to TRBD1 covers 9 bases. V lost 6 bases, J lost 6 bases, and 9 bases stayed unmatched. This CDR3 region has 15 residues. From germline, CDR1 is SEHNR and CDR2 FQNEAQ (reference sequence). The CDR3 DNA is TGTGCCAGCAGTCCGCCGGGGACAGGGACCAATGAGCAGTTCTTC. It yields the protein CASSPPGTGTNEQFF.

The chain links TRBV6-4 to TRBJ1-1, with D unclear. CDR3 length equals 15 residues. V was trimmed by 10 bases and J by 3 bases, leaving 21 bases between them. Per germline, CDR1 MRHNA and CDR2 SNTAGT. CDR3 residues: CAITRGVGSDTEAFF. The CDR3 DNA reads TGTGCCATCACAAGAGGTGTGGGATCGGACACTGAAGCTTTCTTT.

The chain carries TRBV11-3 and TRBJ2-1; TRBD1 or TRBD2 may be the D gene (6 bases each). The CDR3 runs 18 residues. Germline CDR1 and CDR2: SGHNT and YENEEA. Trimming shortened V by 4 bases and J by 0 bases, and 19 bases separated the two germline ends. This CDR3 is CASSSAVGGRYSYNEQFF. CDR3 coding DNA: TGTGCCAGCAGCTCCGCGGTCGGGGGCCGGTACTCCTACAATGAGCAGTTCTTC.

The J gene is TRBJ1-2, the V gene TRBV18, with 7 bases matching TRBD1. The CDR3 has 13 residues. Germline trimming cut 3 bases from V and 8 bases from J; bases unmatched to any gene: 6. Germline V gene sequence: CDR1 KGHSH, CDR2 LQKENI. DNA of the CDR3: TGTGCCAGCTCACCTGACAGGGTCGGCGGCTACACCTTC. Translation gives CASSPDRVGGYTF.